The present entry profiles one TCR beta chain with its context. The CDR3 covers 16 residues. The germline gives CDR1 SGHVS, CDR2 FNYEAQ. The V segment lost 0 bases and the J segment 0 bases; nucleotides outside the gene matches: 1. The record originates from a study of blood T cell repertoires in COVID-19. At the level of the study: Whether acute or convalescent, the COVID-19 samples came from the United States, Italy and Spain.

The method was immunoSEQ multiplex PCR; TCRdb's version includes in-frame clones alone and lacks a portion of them. This table holds about 150,000 clones, roughly 84% found once. Sequenced material: peripheral blood. The sequence came from a human donor in a cohort sampled during active COVID-19. The chain employs TRBV7-6 and TRBJ2-2; TRBD1 agrees at 7 bases. The CDR3 region is CASSLATGSNTGELFF. CDR3 bases: TGTGCCAGCAGCTTAGCGACAGGGTCGAACACCGGGGAGCTGTTTTTT.